This T cell receptor beta chain was captured by sequencing in a study of cytomegalovirus exposure and HLA in healthy donors (TCRdb year 2017). As for the study more broadly: In an earlier analysis of several hundred of the donors, about 260 Gb of sequence data and just under 120 million unique TCR beta sequences from about 179 million T cells were reported. Every discovery cohort repertoire had been produced on one sequencing platform. A handful of DR-DQ haplotypes were handled as single units for association and clustering because linkage in the cohort was strong. Among 350 to 400 genotyped donors of the cohort, an average of approximately 240,000 unique TCR beta nucleotide sequences were sequenced per donor, about a sixth of them non-productive. Rather than using new phenotypic data, the later analysis identified candidate immune exposures from TCR beta sequences and from how often those sequences occurred across donors. HLA typing included class I and class II loci at four-digit resolution. Donor age, sex, ethnicity and CMV serostatus were collected together with the repertoire data. The study profiled the T cell repertoires of 550 to 700 subjects by immunosequencing and related them to cytomegalovirus serostatus. The study combined high-throughput TCR immunosequencing, statistical association of individual TCRs with disease status, and machine learning to predict cytomegalovirus infection status. Genome-wide SNP genotypes for about 65% of the roughly 700 donors were used in a later genetic analysis, which treated that subset as a discovery cohort. In an earlier analysis of a few hundred of the donors, high-throughput TCR beta sequencing was used to judge whether each TCR beta V gene segment behaved as functional or pseudogenic. A separate validation cohort of approximately 130 different subjects was used in addition to the roughly 720-subject first cohort. The study aimed to test whether cataloging public T cell receptors could reveal signatures of past pathogen exposure. About 320 gigabases of sequencing data and tens of millions of unique TCR sequences were included in an early release covering under 650 HLA-typed donors. To study patterns of TCR occurrence, a later analysis re-analyzed previously published TCR beta repertoires from under 750 donors and added high-resolution HLA genotyping. The genetic ancestry cluster associated with self-reported Caucasian donors included 81% of the roughly 400 genotyped donors. Typing coverage differed by locus: A, B, C, DRB1 and DQB1 were typed in roughly 629-630 donors, DQA1 in about 500, DPA1 in some 570, and DPB1 in around 490.

The method behind the library was the immunoSEQ multiplex PCR assay. For the multiplex PCR, a mixture combining 60 forward primers for TCR Vbeta segments and 13 reverse primers for TCR Jbeta segments was used. A multiplex PCR assay on genomic DNA amplified the CDR3 region of rearranged TCR beta genes. On the Illumina HiSeq System, the amplified TCR beta libraries were sequenced as 87-base-pair reads. In the authors' own workflow: Across the 640 or so repertoires, a later analysis counted roughly 84 million unique TCR beta chains, roughly 11 million of which were shared by at least two donors. A nearest-neighbor algorithm error-corrected the raw reads and collapsed the reads into unique sequences, merging closely related sequences to remove PCR and sequencing errors. To assign V, D and J gene segments, CDR3 sequences were aligned to IMGT reference sequences. For a sequence to be retained, a match of at least six nucleotides to both a V gene segment and a J gene segment was required. Rearrangements were called productive when the CDR3 lacked stop codons and stayed in frame with V and J; all others were non-productive. Following IMGT convention, CDR3 was defined as the stretch from the second conserved V-encoded cysteine up to the conserved J-encoded phenylalanine. Sequences without an unambiguous match to a single V gene segment were excluded from the earlier analysis of 500 to 700 of the donors. An earlier analysis of 587 of the donors classified V segments as functional when productive rearrangements were above 56.7% and as segregating when the standard deviation between donors was above 5%. To diagnose cytomegalovirus status from the catalog of TCR beta chain sequences, a statistical classification framework was built. In a later analysis, TCR nucleotide sequences were compared against IMGT/GENE-DB human TR gene sequences so that V and J genes could be assigned. Using the TCRdist pipeline, a later analysis assigned CDR3 sequences along with most-parsimonious VDJ recombination scenarios. In a later analysis, every TCR beta chain was defined by the combination of its CDR3 amino acid sequence and its V-gene family, and reads without a unique V-gene family were dropped. In a later analysis, around 650 highly shared, low-generation-probability nucleotide sequences were removed to address suspected cross-contamination and a sequencing artifact. In a later analysis, a clonal expansion index for each public chain was calculated from normalized within-repertoire ranks of inferred template counts. Generation probabilities in a later analysis came from a VDJ recombination model fitted to out-of-frame rearrangements, and those results were checked against IGoR. In a later analysis, TCR-TCR, TCR-HLA and TCR-CMV co-occurrence was scored with hypergeometric tests, and a repertoire-size bias correction was applied to TCR pairs. A later analysis estimated false discovery rates by permuting HLA or CMV assignments 20 times. In a later analysis, co-occurring TCRs were grouped using DBSCAN, and TCRdist sequence similarity was added for clustering within HLA-allele-positive subsets. Co-occurrence clustering excluded repertoires with fewer than 30,000 or more than 120,000 public chains, plus five with anomalous nucleotide sharing. In its TCRdb copy, this immuneACCESS table keeps in-frame sequences only and misses some clones. Where compared with another copy, unresolved V genes explain less than half of these, and the others have no known cause. V, J and clone size reflect that table, while D and trimming were determined from the DNA. The sample table shows more than 90,000 clones, and about 70% are seen once. Clones ranked in the top ten supply 4% to 5.5% of the sample.

Concerning this clone itself: This clone's antigen is unknown. The input lacks base qualities; no much larger clone sits a single base away.

The cohort was made up of 666 healthy bone marrow donors. All cohort members were sampled while nominally healthy, although unrecorded immune exposures were likely present. The donor tested CMV seropositive, placing the donor among the 250 to 300 seropositive members of the cohort. A peripheral blood sample was provided by each donor, and peripheral blood mononuclear cells were used for TCR beta sequencing. Genomic DNA was extracted from the blood cell samples with the Qiagen DNeasy Blood Extraction Kit. CDR1 and CDR2, per the germline V gene, are SQVTM and ANQGSEA. Trimming takes 4 bases from V and 5 bases from J, and the germline ends sit 26 bases apart. CDR3 length: 17 amino acids, cysteine to phenylalanine. Just the 51-base CDR3 DNA is kept, in frame starting at base 1. Findings and caveats that apply to the study as a whole: Immune exposure information for the cohort was limited to CMV serostatus. Strong co-occurrence of HLA alleles, especially DR and DQ, made assigning TCR associations to individual alleles difficult. Presence/absence analyses assumed roughly uniform sequencing depth across donors, an assumption that may not hold. Only TCR beta chains were sequenced in this cohort, and the absence of alpha or paired-chain data limited detectable features. Correlated functional status among segregating V segments might be attributable to linkage disequilibrium, but an unknown experimental factor could not be ruled out. Because HLA typing was unavailable for some donors at each locus, only the typed subset was used in association tests. The study gave a list of around 170 TCR beta chains associated with cytomegalovirus. Some 16 rarely observed V segments, including chromosome 9 orphons, were excluded from the earlier analysis of approximately 500 of the donors because counts were too low. The authors suggested that the approach could potentially be generalized to other disease states and immunological phenotypes. A later genetic analysis associated a missense DCLRE1C variant with V-gene and J-gene trimming of TCR beta chains, and an independent cohort replicated the association. The classifier was reported to diagnose cytomegalovirus status with high specificity and sensitivity in both the original cohort and the validation cohort. An earlier analysis of some 590 of the donors showed that most TCR beta V segments appeared in productive rearrangements either about 90% or about 30% of the time, which broadly matched IMGT annotations. Some IMGT-functional V segments, including TRBV6-2 and TRBV6-3, could not be told apart with the 87-base-pair reads, so those segments were excluded. In vitro tests confirmed that a few of the cytomegalovirus-associated TCR beta chains recognize cytomegalovirus antigens. In a later analysis, some 18,000 TCR beta sequences were associated with specific HLA alleles at a false discovery rate of 0.05. A later analysis found that TCR association rates varied across HLA loci, with DRB1 alleles showing the most associated TCRs and HLA-C alleles the fewest. According to a later analysis, parvovirus B19, influenza, CMV and Epstein-Barr virus appeared linked to several top co-occurrence clusters. A further reported finding was that TCR beta sequences accurately predicted the HLA-A and HLA-B alleles for most subjects in the first cohort. In a later analysis, HLA-associated TCR beta chains showed more clonal expansion and lower generation probabilities than non-associated chains that were equally common. In a later analysis, most CMV-associated TCR beta chains were found to appear HLA-restricted, with HLA associations seemingly driven largely by CMV exposure. The sequencing pipeline was judged likely to have produced a cluster of highly shared sequence variants as a technical artifact. In a later genetic analysis, fewer N-insertions in productive TCRs were reported among donors in an Asian-associated ancestry cluster than the roughly 700-donor mean. Across donors, most TCR sequences were observed very rarely, whereas some public TCRs were present in many individuals.

This TCR came from a man aged 25-45 years in good health and CMV-seropositive. Sequencing input: PBMCs. The sequence joins TRBV29-1 to TRBJ2-5; TRBD1 is a weak D gene call, 6 bases matching. CDR3 sequence: CSVGGVPIRGAGETQYF. The nucleotide sequence reads as follows: TGCAGCGTTGGCGGCGTACCTATCAGGGGCGCTGGGGAGACCCAGTACTTC.